The 24 T cell receptor beta chains below all came from one sample that was sequenced in a study of neurological immune-mediated disorders. TCRdb passed the 5' RACE reads through MiXCR, listing each CDR3 protein once. Among 20,000 to 25,000 distinct CDR3 sequences listed, about 6.2% were seen once. Sequencing was carried out using CD8+ T cells from blood. The source of these receptors is a man aged 18 to 35 in good health.

This clonotype was observed many times. The V gene is TRBV10-2, the J gene TRBJ2-7, with 12 positions matching TRBD2. CDR1 is WSHSY, CDR2 SAAADI, per germline. There are 15 residues in the CDR3. Losses at the gene ends were 2 bases for V and 5 bases for J; bases not matched to a gene: 4. The CDR3: CASSEGGLAGNEQYF. In nucleotides, the CDR3 is TGCGCCAGCAGTGAGGGGGGACTAGCGGGCAACGAGCAGTACTTC.

Only one count was recorded for this clonotype. J is TRBJ2-1 and V is TRBV9; 8 nucleotides match TRBD1. Per the germline V gene, CDR1 is SGDLS and CDR2 is YYNGEE. The CDR3 extends over 14 amino acids. With V trimmed by 2 bases and J by 7 bases, 5 bases remained unmatched. CDR3 in DNA: TGTGCCAGCAGCGTCACCAGGGGGCTGAATGAGCAGTTCTTC. Translating it yields CASSVTRGLNEQFF.

This clonotype was counted many times. The rearrangement joins TRBV7-3 to TRBJ2-3; D uncertain. Germline CDR1 is SGHTA and CDR2 is FQGTGA. Trimming left V 5 bases short and J 5 bases short, with 11 bases between. This CDR3 region has 13 residues. DNA of the CDR3: TGTGCCAGCAGCCCCGGGTATGAAGATACGCAGTATTTT. Translating gives CASSPGYEDTQYF. Full variable domain (missing parts from reference TRBV7-3 and TRBJ2-3): GAGVSQTPSNKVTEKGKYVELRCDPISGHTALYWYRQSLGQGPEFLIYFQGTGAADDSGLPNDRFFAVRPEGSVSTLKIQRTERGDSAVYLCASSPGYEDTQYFGPGTRLTVL.

At least ten counts were recorded for this clonotype. This chain links TRBV5-1 with TRBJ1-1, with D maybe TRBD1 (5 bases). The length of the CDR3 is 14 residues. V was pared by 4 bases and J by 2 bases, with 12 bases between. Germline V gene lookup returns CDR1 SGHRS and CDR2 YFSETQ. The CDR3 loop reads CASSVSGLNTEAFF. The CDR3 nucleotides are TGCGCCAGCAGCGTTTCGGGGCTAAACACTGAAGCTTTCTTT.

This clonotype was counted at least ten times. This chain connects TRBV6-1 to TRBJ1-1; the D gene is possibly TRBD1 (6 bases). Germline CDR1 is MNHNS and CDR2 is SASEGT. The CDR3 spans 16 residues. Trimming shortened V by 0 bases and J by 4 bases, and 15 bases separated the two germline ends. CDR3 protein: CASSEARGLGGTEAFF. The CDR3 DNA follows: TGTGCCAGCAGTGAAGCGCGGGGTCTAGGGGGCACTGAAGCTTTCTTT.

This chain connects TRBV27 to TRBJ1-2; unclear D gene. The germline CDR1 and CDR2 sequences are MNHEY and SMNVEV (reference sequence). Deletions cut 6 bases from V and 7 bases from J, with 12 bases between. This CDR3 comprises 12 residues. For the CDR3, the DNA is TGTGCCAGCAGGACCTTTGTATTTGGCTACACCTTC. It translates to CASRTFVFGYTF.

In its sample, this clonotype was seen a few times. This chain connects TRBV5-1 to TRBJ2-1; 15 nucleotides agree with TRBD2. V was clipped by 3 bases and J by 12 bases; unmatched bases: 7. Germline V gene data show CDR1 as SGHRS and CDR2 as YFSETQ. The CDR3 is made up of 15 amino acids. In DNA, the CDR3 is TGCGCCAGCAGCTGGACTAGCGGGGGGGCTAGTGTGCAGTTCTTC. Encoded protein: CASSWTSGGASVQFF. Supplemented by reference TRBV5-1 and TRBJ2-1, the full variable domain reads KAGVTQTPRYLIKTRGQQVTLSCSPISGHRSVSWYQQTPGQGLQFLFEYFSETQRNKGNFPGRFSGRQFSNSRSEMNVSTLELGDSALYLCASSWTSGGASVQFFGPGTRLTVL.

This clonotype was found many times. This chain joins TRBV14 and TRBJ2-3, with D unresolved. The CDR3 is 13 residues long. The V gene lost 0 bases and the J gene lost 3 bases, with 4 bases spanning the gap. The V gene's germline CDR1 is SGHDN and CDR2 FVKESK. In DNA form, the CDR3 reads TGTGCCAGCAGCCAAGATTCTACAGATACGCAGTATTTT. As protein: CASSQDSTDTQYF.

This clonotype was counted ten times or more. The chain is built from TRBV5-4 and TRBJ2-3, with no clear D. Trimming pared 4 bases from V and 3 bases from J, leaving 6 bases between. This CDR3 region has 12 residues. Germline V lookup: CDR1 SGHNT, CDR2 YYREEE (reference sequence). CDR3 DNA sequence: TGTGCCAGCAGCATCAGGACAGATACGCAGTATTTT. Translated, it gives CASSIRTDTQYF.

The CDR3 loop is CATGQGVYEQYF. As DNA, the CDR3 is TGTGCCACCGGACAGGGGGTTTACGAGCAGTACTTC. The V gene is TRBV19, the J gene TRBJ2-7; TRBD1 aligns across 10 bases. The CDR3 is 12 residues long. Unmatched junction bases numbered 4, after V lost 10 bases and J lost 4 bases. Germline V gene sequence: CDR1 LNHDA, CDR2 SQIVND (reference sequence).

At least ten counts were recorded for this clonotype. This chain links TRBV27 with TRBJ2-1; weak D call: TRBD2 (5 bases). This CDR3 is 17 amino acids long. Germline-derived CDR1 and CDR2 are MNHEY and SMNVEV (reference sequence). V shed 5 bases and J shed 3 bases, with 20 bases lying between them. The CDR3 region has the DNA TGTGCCAGCAGTCCCCCCCCCTGGGAGTTGGGCTACAATGAGCAGTTCTTC. Translating gives CASSPPPWELGYNEQFF.

This clonotype was detected ten times or more. The chain recombines TRBV20-1 with TRBJ2-5, with D perhaps being TRBD1 or TRBD2 (5 bases each). Trimming cost V 6 bases and J 1 base, with 24 bases left between them. Germline-derived CDR1 and CDR2 are DFQATT and SNEGSKA (reference sequence). This CDR3 region has 17 residues. The CDR3 coding sequence is TGCAGTGCCACCTCTACCCCATCTTTGGGACCCCAAGAGACCCAGTACTTC. Its translation is CSATSTPSLGPQETQYF.

This clonotype has ten or more counts. The V and J genes are TRBV27 and TRBJ1-5, with TRBD1 as a possible D gene (6 bases). Trimming left V 4 bases short and J 0 bases short, with 10 bases between. CDR1 MNHEY and CDR2 SMNVEV come from the germline V gene (reference sequence). This CDR3 region has 15 residues. CDR3 protein: CASSSYRDSNQPQHF. Written as DNA, the CDR3 is TGTGCCAGCAGTTCGTACAGGGATAGCAATCAGCCCCAGCATTTT.

This clonotype was counted at least ten times. This sequence joins TRBV20-1 and TRBJ1-2; D call uncertain. Trimming stripped 5 bases from V and 11 bases from J, with 33 bases between. The CDR3 covers 17 residues. Per germline, CDR1 DFQATT and CDR2 SNEGSKA (reference sequence). This CDR3 is CSAERAQVARHGYYYTF. For the CDR3, the DNA is TGCAGTGCTGAGAGGGCCCAGGTGGCCCGCCATGGGTATTATTACACCTTC.

This clonotype was picked up many times. The chain uses TRBV27 and TRBJ2-2; tentatively, D is TRBD1 or TRBD2 (6 bases each). CDR1 is MNHEY and CDR2 is SMNVEV in the germline V gene (reference sequence). CDR3 length equals 16 residues. V lost 2 bases and J lost 7, with 17 bases in between. The CDR3 loop reads CASSLGGGPGVGELFF. The DNA for the CDR3 is TGTGCCAGCAGTTTAGGAGGGGGGCCCGGGGTCGGGGAGCTGTTTTTT.

Ten or more counts support this clonotype. The gene calls are TRBV14 and TRBJ1-2, with 9 bases identical to TRBD1. Germline CDR1 is SGHDN and CDR2 is FVKESK. V lost 5 bases and J lost 3; bases outside the gene matches: 13. The CDR3 covers 17 residues. Here the CDR3 reads CASSSRGQGSLDYGYTF. CDR3 nucleotide sequence: TGTGCCAGCAGCTCTCGGGGACAGGGTTCGCTGGACTATGGCTACACCTTC. The whole variable domain, remainder taken from reference TRBV14 and TRBJ1-2, is EAGVTQFPSHSVIEKGQTVTLRCDPISGHDNLYWYRRVMGKEIKFLLHFVKESKQDESGMPNNRFLAERTGGTYSTLKVQPAELEDSGVYFCASSSRGQGSLDYGYTFGSGTRLTVV.

This clonotype was recorded at least ten times. The J gene is TRBJ2-7, the V gene TRBV6-2 or TRBV6-3; TRBD1 is a possible D gene (5 bases). CDR1 is MNHEY and CDR2 is SVGEGT in the germline V gene. Between the trimmed V and J ends, which lost 0 bases and 3 bases, there was a span of 12 bases. CDR3 length: 15 residues. The CDR3 DNA follows: TGTGCCAGCAGTTACTCGATGGGGCAGGGCTACGAGCAGTACTTC. Protein: CASSYSMGQGYEQYF.

This clonotype was detected many times. The chain uses TRBV27 and TRBJ2-7, with TRBD1 as a possible D gene (5 bases). Germline V gene lookup returns CDR1 MNHEY and CDR2 SMNVEV (reference sequence). Trimming stripped 6 bases from V and 0 bases from J, with 15 bases between. The CDR3 extends over 15 amino acids. Here the CDR3 reads CASSQGGHSSYEQYF. The CDR3, as DNA: TGTGCCAGCAGCCAAGGCGGACACAGCTCCTACGAGCAGTACTTC.

This clonotype was detected ten times or more. The chain uses TRBV6-5 and TRBJ2-1, with D perhaps matching TRBD1 (6 bases). The CDR3 contains 13 residues. The germline V gene encodes CDR1 MNHEY and CDR2 SVGAGI. Trimming shortened V by 7 bases and J by 7 bases, and 14 bases separated the two germline ends. CDR3 sequence: CASNLQGVNEQFF. Here the CDR3 DNA reads TGTGCCAGCAACCTACAGGGAGTAAATGAGCAGTTCTTC.

This clonotype was counted many times. V is TRBV5-6 and J is TRBJ2-3; D may be TRBD2 (6 bases). Germline V gene sequence: CDR1 SGHDT, CDR2 YYEEEE. The CDR3 has 16 amino acids. Trimming cost V 0 bases and J 1 base, with 12 bases left between them. The CDR3 is CASSLAVQRGTDTQYF. CDR3 DNA: TGTGCCAGCAGCTTGGCAGTTCAGCGGGGCACAGATACGCAGTATTTT.

This clonotype was seen repeatedly, ten times or more. The genes are TRBV19 and TRBJ1-2; D not certain. V was cut by 5 bases and J by 6 bases, with 10 bases left in between. The CDR3 sequence is 12 residues long. Germline V gene sequence: CDR1 LNHDA, CDR2 SQIVND (reference sequence). The CDR3 loop is CASSGGLDGYTF. Written as DNA, the CDR3 is TGTGCCAGTAGTGGAGGGCTGGATGGCTACACCTTC.

The table lists this clonotype with many counts. Written as DNA, the CDR3 is TGTGCCAGCACCTACCCCCGGGCCCCCGGGAGGGATGAGCAGTTCTTC. Translation: CASTYPRAPGRDEQFF. The chain couples TRBV12-3 or TRBV12-4 to TRBJ2-1; 8 bases line up with TRBD2. This CDR3 is built from 16 residues. V lost 7 bases to trimming and J lost 8 bases; unmatched junction nucleotides: 16.

In the case of this clonotype: A read error may be the cause here, since a much bigger clone is one base away. CDR3 loop: CASSRGGREAFF. The DNA of the CDR3 is TGTGCCAGCAGTCGAGGGGGCAGGGAAGCTTTCTTT. The chain joins TRBV6-6 to TRBJ1-1, with 7 bases matching TRBD1. CDR3 length: 12 amino acids. Germline V CDR1 and CDR2: MNHNY, SVGAGI (reference sequence). Trimming took 5 bases from V and 8 from J; bases not matched to a gene: 5.

In its sample, this clonotype was seen many times. CDR3: CASSVFGSAEAFF. CDR3 bases: TGTGCCAGCAGCGTATTTGGTAGTGCTGAAGCTTTCTTT. The chain employs TRBV9 and TRBJ1-1, with D hard to call. V lost 1 base to trimming and J lost 6 bases, with 10 bases between them. The CDR3 length is 13 residues. Germline values: CDR1 SGDLS, CDR2 YYNGEE. The whole variable domain, filled in from reference TRBV9 and TRBJ1-1, reads DSGVTQTPKHLITATGQRVTLRCSPRSGDLSVYWYQQSLDQGLQFLIQYYNGEERAKGNILERFSAQQFPDLHSELNLSSLELGDSALYFCASSVFGSAEAFFGQGTRLTVV.